These 10 T cell receptor beta chains were sequenced from one sample in a study of cytotoxic CD8 clonotypes in ibrutinib-treated CLL. Sequencing used immunoSEQ multiplex PCR; TCRdb keeps in-frame clones, though not all of them. Here the sample spans some 150,000 clones, 75% to 85% being singletons. The material sequenced was PBMCs, taken after 12 months of ibrutinib treatment. These TCRs come from a human donor with chronic lymphocytic leukemia.

This chain connects TRBV9 to TRBJ2-1; unclear D gene. The CDR3 has 14 residues. The germline CDR1 and CDR2 sequences are SGDLS and YYNGEE. V was pared by 0 bases and J by 4 bases, with 8 bases between. The CDR3 DNA reads TGTGCCAGCAGCGTAGGAGGTAGTTACAATGAGCAGTTCTTC. Amino acids: CASSVGGSYNEQFF.

V is TRBV28 and J is TRBJ2-1; D is undetermined. Germline CDR1 reads MDHEN; CDR2 reads SYDVKM. Deletions cut 1 base from V and 8 bases from J, with 9 bases between. The CDR3 has 13 amino acids. This CDR3 is CASSLFKSDEQFF. The CDR3 bases are TGTGCCAGCAGTTTATTTAAAAGCGATGAGCAGTTCTTC.

The V and J genes are TRBV5-4 and TRBJ1-2; D not resolved. The V gene lost 0 bases and the J gene lost 3 bases, with 9 bases spanning the gap. The CDR3 length is 14 residues. Germline loops: CDR1 SGHNT, CDR2 YYREEE (reference sequence). Written as DNA, the CDR3 is TGTGCCAGCAGCTTGGGGAGGGTTGACTATGGCTACACCTTC. Its translation is CASSLGRVDYGYTF.

This clone showed up just a few times. The chain combines TRBV27 with TRBJ1-1; no reliable D call. Germline values: CDR1 MNHEY, CDR2 SMNVEV (reference sequence). The V and J ends lost 3 bases and 8 bases respectively, with 10 bases between them. The CDR3 consists of 12 residues. The CDR3 DNA follows: TGTGCCAGCAGTTTTGGTGGGATCGAAGCTTTCTTT. It is translated as CASSFGGIEAFF.

The genes are TRBV7-2 and TRBJ2-4; 8 nucleotides line up with TRBD2. With 4 bases clipped from V and 7 bases from J, the junction kept 9 bases outside the gene matches. The germline gives CDR1 SGHTA, CDR2 FQGNSA. The CDR3 is 15 amino acids. The CDR3 loop is CASSYYTGGLNIQYF. The CDR3 region has the DNA TGTGCCAGCAGCTACTATACGGGAGGGTTGAACATTCAGTACTTC.

This chain links TRBV6-5 with TRBJ1-2; no firm D call. This CDR3 spans 14 amino acids. Germline V gene data show CDR1 as MNHEY and CDR2 as SVGAGI. V shed 0 bases and J shed 4 bases, with 9 bases lying between them. The CDR3 is CASSYSERGYGYTF. In nucleotides, the CDR3 is TGTGCCAGCAGTTACTCGGAACGGGGCTATGGCTACACCTTC.

The V call is TRBV27, the J call TRBJ2-7; 9 positions match TRBD2. In germline, CDR1 is MNHEY, CDR2 SMNVEV (reference sequence). Trimming took 3 bases from V and 7 from J; bases not matched to a gene: 10. CDR3 length equals 15 residues. The CDR3 coding sequence is TGTGCCAGCAGTTTTGCTAGCGGGGCCGCTCTGGAGCAGTACTTC. Residues: CASSFASGAALEQYF.

The chain carries TRBV5-4 and TRBJ2-7, with D maybe TRBD2 (6 bases). CDR3 length: 15 amino acids. CDR1 and CDR2 from the germline V gene are SGHNT and YYREEE (reference sequence). The V gene lost 4 bases and the J gene lost 0 bases, with 14 bases spanning the gap. CDR3 protein: CASSPDGGLSYEQYF. In nucleotides, the CDR3 is TGTGCCAGCAGCCCGGACGGGGGACTCTCCTACGAGCAGTACTTC.

The V call is TRBV7-2, the J call TRBJ1-2; D call uncertain. The ends were cut back, 7 bases at V and 0 bases at J, with 12 bases in the middle. CDR1 SGHTA and CDR2 FQGNSA come from the germline V gene. This CDR3 region has 14 residues. CDR3 nucleotide sequence: TGTGCCAGCAAGGCAACTTCTGCTAACTATGGCTACACCTTC. Its protein product is CASKATSANYGYTF.

The chain is built from TRBV7-9 and TRBJ1-2; D is perhaps TRBD1 (6 bases). CDR1 SEHNR and CDR2 FQNEAQ come from the germline V gene (reference sequence). The CDR3 consists of 14 residues. The V and J ends lost 3 bases and 2 bases respectively, with 10 bases between them. CDR3 loop: CASSFGTQNYGYTF. For the CDR3, the DNA is TGTGCCAGCAGCTTCGGGACACAAAACTATGGCTACACCTTC.